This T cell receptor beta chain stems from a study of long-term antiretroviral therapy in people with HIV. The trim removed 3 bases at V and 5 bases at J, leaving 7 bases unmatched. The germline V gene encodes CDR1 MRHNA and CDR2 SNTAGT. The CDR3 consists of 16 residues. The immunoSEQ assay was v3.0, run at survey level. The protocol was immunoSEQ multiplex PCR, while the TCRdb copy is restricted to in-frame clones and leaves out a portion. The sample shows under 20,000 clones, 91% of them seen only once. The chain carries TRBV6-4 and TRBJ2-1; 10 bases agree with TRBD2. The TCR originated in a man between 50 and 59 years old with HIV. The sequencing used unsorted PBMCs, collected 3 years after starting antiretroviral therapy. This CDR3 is CASSEEIAGGHNEQFF. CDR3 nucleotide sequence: TGTGCCAGCAGTGAGGAAATAGCGGGGGGTCACAATGAGCAGTTCTTC.